This T cell receptor beta chain was found in a study of cytomegalovirus exposure and HLA in healthy donors. Looking at the study overall: Unique TCRs numbering roughly 85 million, obtained from HLA-typed donors, made up an early data release.

PCR involved 60 Vbeta and 13 Jbeta primers. The protocol was immunoSEQ multiplex PCR, while the TCRdb copy is restricted to in-frame clones and leaves out a portion. The sample contains 100,000 to 120,000 clones, 60% to 85% of which appear only once. The sequence came from a woman in her 30s in good health and CMV-seronegative. The source material was PBMCs.

CDR3 protein: CSVTRQGETQYF. The CDR3 DNA is TGCAGCGTTACCCGACAGGGAGAGACCCAGTACTTC. The chain recombines TRBV29-1 with TRBJ2-5; 7 bases are a match to TRBD1. Germline V gene lookup returns CDR1 SQVTM and CDR2 ANQGSEA. The trim removed 5 bases at V and 4 bases at J, leaving 4 bases unmatched. The CDR3 length is 12 residues.